A single sample is the source of the 18 T cell receptor beta chains below, sequenced in a study of CD8 T cells in ankylosing spondylitis. TCRdb reprocessed the 5' RACE reads with MiXCR, giving one entry per CDR3 protein. The profile shows 300,000 to 400,000 distinct CDR3 sequences, 20% to 25% of them singletons. Overall study results and limits: Typical of ankylosing spondylitis blood, it appeared, was a TCR beta motif of several highly homologous variants.

Which antigens these TCRs recognize remains unknown. Sequences were obtained from blood, either unsorted or a sorted T cell fraction (not recorded which). These receptors were taken from a male donor with ankylosing spondylitis.

Ten or more counts support this clonotype. The rearrangement links TRBV5-1 to TRBJ2-3; D not resolved. Between the trimmed V and J ends, which lost 4 bases and 4 bases, there was a span of 16 bases. The CDR3 runs 15 residues. Germline loops: CDR1 SGHRS, CDR2 YFSETQ. CDR3 nucleotides: TGCGCCAGCAGCCATCAGTTGTTGGCCGCAGATACGCAGTATTTT. It translates to CASSHQLLAADTQYF.

This clonotype was found a few times. Its ends do not fully match the called genes, so a read error is possible. J is TRBJ2-3 and V is TRBV4-1; TRBD2 is a possible D gene (5 bases). Germline CDR1 is MGHRA and CDR2 is YSYEKL. CDR3 length equals 16 residues. The CDR3 DNA follows: TGCGCCAGCAGGCAAGCGGAGACCCTATTCACAGATACGCAGTATTTT. It translates to CASRQAETLFTDTQYF.

The chain carries TRBV29-1 and TRBJ2-1; 8 bases are shared with TRBD2. The junction had 7 bases not matched to a gene; V was cut back by 6 bases and J by 9 bases. The CDR3 spans 12 residues. The germline V gene encodes CDR1 SQVTM and CDR2 ANQGSEA. This CDR3 is CSVDSGGGEQFF. DNA for the CDR3: TGCAGCGTGGACAGCGGGGGTGGTGAGCAGTTCTTC.

The chain uses TRBV14 and TRBJ1-4; D is uncertain. This CDR3 region has 16 residues. Germline CDR1 and CDR2: SGHDN and FVKESK. V lost 1 base, J lost 3 bases, and 12 bases lay in between. CDR3 in DNA: TGTGCCAGCAGCCAAGGTGGCGGGCTCTCTAATGAAAAACTGTTTTTT. Encoded protein: CASSQGGGLSNEKLFF.

CDR3 amino acids: CASGQILTGEQYF. For the CDR3, the DNA is TGTGCCAGCGGACAAATATTAACGGGGGAGCAGTACTTC. This rearrangement joins TRBV5-5 to TRBJ2-7, with D tentatively TRBD1 or TRBD2 (5 bases each). The CDR3 sequence is 13 residues long. Germline V CDR1 and CDR2: SGHKS, YYEKEE (reference sequence). The ends were cut back, 7 bases at V and 7 bases at J, with 18 bases in the middle.

The chain uses TRBV4-2 and TRBJ1-6; 10 nucleotides agree with TRBD1. Losses at the gene ends were 0 bases for V and 7 bases for J; bases not matched to a gene: 6. CDR3 length: 17 amino acids. Germline CDR1 and CDR2: LGHNA and YNFKEQ. In DNA form, the CDR3 reads TGTGCCAGCAGCCAAGAATTGAGGGACAGGGGAAATTCACCCCTCCACTTT. Residues: CASSQELRDRGNSPLHF.

This clonotype was seen only a few times. The chain employs TRBV29-1 and TRBJ1-3; D gene unclear. The germline V gene has CDR1 SQVTM and CDR2 ANQGSEA. The CDR3 covers 13 residues. Trimming removed 4 bases from V and 0 bases from J, with 7 bases in between. The chain's CDR3 is CSVVAASGNTIYF. The CDR3 nucleotides read TGCAGCGTTGTAGCAGCCTCTGGAAACACCATATATTTT. Variable domain in full (rest from reference TRBV29-1 and TRBJ1-3): SAVISQKPSRDICQRGTSLTIQCQVDSQVTMMFWYRQQPGQSLTLIATANQGSEATYESGFVIDKFPISRPNLTFSTLTVSNMSPEDSSIYLCSVVAASGNTIYFGEGSWLTVV.

Details on this clonotype: Since a much larger clone is just one base distant, this may be a read error. The V gene is TRBV7-2, the J gene TRBJ1-3, with unresolved D. Per the germline V gene, CDR1 is SGHTA and CDR2 is FQGNSA. Trimming removed 0 bases at V and 6 bases at J, with 9 bases between. This CDR3 spans 14 amino acids. Written as DNA, the CDR3 is TGTGCCAGCAGCTTAGCCAAGACAAAAAACACCATATATTTT. Amino acids: CASSLAKTKNTIYF. Combining the CDR3 with reference TRBV7-2 and TRBJ1-3 gives the whole variable domain GAGVSQSPSNKVTEKGKDVELRCDPISGHTALYWYRQSLGQGLEFLIYFQGNSAPDKSGLPSDRFSAERTGGSVSTLTIQRTQQEDSAVYLCASSLAKTKNTIYFGEGSWLTVV.

The sample holds a few counts of this clonotype. The chain's CDR3 is CASSPPQALGTEAFF. The CDR3, as DNA: TGTGCCAGCTCACCACCTCAGGCTTTAGGCACTGAAGCTTTCTTT. The chain has TRBV18 and TRBJ1-1; no reliable D call. V lost 0 bases and J 4 bases, leaving 12 bases between the germline ends. This CDR3 region has 15 residues. CDR1 KGHSH and CDR2 LQKENI come from the germline V gene.

V and J are TRBV5-1 and TRBJ2-3, with 9 positions matching TRBD1. Per germline, CDR1 SGHRS and CDR2 YFSETQ. The CDR3 contains 15 residues. V lost 0 bases and J lost 5; bases outside the gene matches: 4. In nucleotides, the CDR3 is TGCGCCAGCAGCTTGGAACAGGGGGCCGTAGATACGCAGTATTTT. It encodes CASSLEQGAVDTQYF.

This clonotype was seen a handful of times. The CDR3 is CSASSGGGTDTQYF. CDR3 nucleotide sequence: TGCAGTGCTAGTAGCGGGGGCGGCACAGATACGCAGTATTTT. The chain is built from TRBV20-1 and TRBJ2-3, with TRBD2 matching over 9 bases. J gave up 1 base and V 3 bases, and 2 bases lay outside the gene matches. This CDR3 comprises 14 residues. The germline V gene has CDR1 DFQATT and CDR2 SNEGSKA (reference sequence).

The V and J genes are TRBV13 and TRBJ2-7, with 7 positions matching TRBD1. V lost 3 bases and J lost 6; bases outside the gene matches: 8. Germline V lookup: CDR1 PRHDT, CDR2 FYEKMQ (reference sequence). The CDR3 runs to 14 residues. Here the CDR3 reads CASSFEQGLGEQYF. In DNA form, the CDR3 reads TGTGCCAGCAGCTTTGAACAGGGGTTAGGCGAGCAGTACTTC.

This clonotype was seen a handful of times. The chain uses TRBV7-9 and TRBJ2-7; D remains unclear. CDR3 length: 12 amino acids. Trimming removed 1 base from V and 6 bases from J, with 7 bases in between. Looked up from germline, CDR1 is SEHNR and CDR2 is FQNEAQ (reference sequence). DNA of the CDR3: TGTGCCAGCAGCTTAGACAGCTTCGAGCAGTACTTC. Translated, it gives CASSLDSFEQYF. The full variable domain, in which reference TRBV7-9 and TRBJ2-7 provide the parts outside the CDR3, is DTGVSQNPRHKITKRGQNVTFRCDPISEHNRLYWYRQTLGQGPEFLTYFQNEAQLEKSRLLSDRFSAERPKGSFSTLEIQRTEQGDSAMYLCASSLDSFEQYFGPGTRLTVT.

The chain joins TRBV5-1 to TRBJ2-3, with D perhaps assigned TRBD1 or TRBD2 (5 bases each). This CDR3 contains 15 residues. V was clipped by 4 bases and J by 5 bases, with 17 bases between them. Germline V CDR1 and CDR2: SGHRS, YFSETQ. In DNA, the CDR3 is TGCGCCAGCAGCGTTTGGGACCCCCTGGTAGATACGCAGTATTTT. Its translation is CASSVWDPLVDTQYF.

The chain is built from TRBV9 and TRBJ2-7; the match to TRBD2 covers 9 bases. J gave up 2 bases and V 4 bases, and 7 bases lay outside the gene matches. Germline assignment: CDR1 SGDLS and CDR2 YYNGEE. This CDR3 region has 15 residues. CDR3 coding DNA: TGTGCCAGCAGCCCGCAGACTAGCGGCCCCTACGAGCAGTACTTC. Encoded protein: CASSPQTSGPYEQYF.

This chain joins TRBV19 and TRBJ2-5; no clear D. This CDR3 has 19 amino acids. The germline gives CDR1 LNHDA, CDR2 SQIVND (reference sequence). The V gene lost 4 bases and the J gene lost 3 bases, with 27 bases spanning the gap. The CDR3 DNA is TGTGCCAGTAGTACCAGGTCTCGTCACATCCTGCGGCCTAAAGAGACCCAGTACTTC. It translates to CASSTRSRHILRPKETQYF. Full variable domain (rest looked up from reference TRBV19 and TRBJ2-5): DGGITQSPKYLFRKEGQNVTLSCEQNLNHDAMYWYRQDPGQGLRLIYYSQIVNDFQKGDIAEGYSVSREKKESFPLTVTSAQKNPTAFYLCASSTRSRHILRPKETQYFGPGTRLLVL.

This sequence joins TRBV6-1 and TRBJ2-2; maybe TRBD1 (6 bases). This CDR3 has 14 amino acids. Looked up from germline, CDR1 is MNHNS and CDR2 is SASEGT. The CDR3 region has the DNA TGTGCTACCAGCAAACAGGGTGACACCGGGGAGCTGTTTTTT. Translated, it gives CATSKQGDTGELFF.

The rearrangement links TRBV2 to TRBJ1-1; D is possibly TRBD1 (5 bases). Germline-derived CDR1 and CDR2 are SNHLY and FYNNEI. CDR3 size: 13 residues. V was shortened by 3 bases and J by 10 bases, with 15 bases between the two germline ends. Here the CDR3 reads CASSEWGNGVAFF. Written as DNA, the CDR3 is TGTGCCAGCAGTGAGTGGGGGAACGGGGTAGCTTTCTTT.